Shown below are 29 T cell receptor beta chains from a single sample sequenced in a study of blood T cell repertoires in COVID-19. Produced via immunoSEQ multiplex PCR; TCRdb's table is partial and in-frame only. This sample has 93,000 or so clones, with around nine tenths found just once. The sequencing input was peripheral blood. The receptors shown here come from a human donor in a cohort sampled during active COVID-19.

V is TRBV28 and J is TRBJ1-3, with 10 positions matching TRBD1. CDR3 size: 15 residues. CDR1 and CDR2 (germline): MDHEN, SYDVKM. Losses at the gene ends were 3 bases for V and 3 bases for J; bases not matched to a gene: 2. In DNA, the CDR3 is TGTGCCAGCAGTTTCTGGGACAGGGGTGGAAACACCATATATTTT. This gives the protein CASSFWDRGGNTIYF.

The V and J genes are TRBV4-1 and TRBJ2-5; 11 bases line up with TRBD2. Germline CDR1 reads MGHRA; CDR2 reads YSYEKL. This CDR3 comprises 16 residues. The J segment lost 5 bases and the V segment lost 1 base, leaving 6 bases of the junction unmatched. CDR3 sequence (DNA): TGCGCCAGCAGCCAAGGGGCTAGCGGGGGGACGGAGACCCAGTACTTC. It specifies CASSQGASGGTETQYF.

This rearrangement joins TRBV10-2 to TRBJ2-1, with 7 nucleotides matching TRBD1. Germline V gene lookup returns CDR1 WSHSY and CDR2 SAAADI. V lost 4 bases, J lost 6 bases, and 6 bases stayed unmatched. This CDR3 has 14 amino acids. Here the CDR3 reads CASSGQGGVNEQFF. The CDR3 DNA reads TGCGCCAGCAGTGGACAGGGTGGGGTCAATGAGCAGTTCTTC.

The chain joins TRBV3-1 (or the pseudogene TRBV3-2) to TRBJ2-1, with TRBD1 matching over 8 bases. The CDR3 length is 15 residues. Germline V gene lookup returns CDR1 LGHDT and CDR2 YNNKEL (reference sequence). Trimming took 5 bases from V and 2 from J; bases not matched to a gene: 5. The CDR3 DNA reads TGTGCCAGCAGCTCGGACAGGGATCCCTACAATGAGCAGTTCTTC. Protein product: CASSSDRDPYNEQFF.

The chain is built from TRBV5-4 and TRBJ2-5, with TRBD2 matching 7 bases. Germline trimming cut 0 bases from V and 9 bases from J; bases unmatched to any gene: 14. Germline values: CDR1 SGHNT, CDR2 YYREEE (reference sequence). This CDR3 is 16 amino acids long. The CDR3 is CASSLGTSEVLGAQYF. The CDR3 coding sequence is TGTGCCAGCAGCTTGGGTACTAGCGAAGTCCTGGGTGCCCAGTACTTC.

The CDR3 sequence is CASSFPGQGRNEQFF. The CDR3 bases are TGTGCCAGCAGCTTCCCGGGACAGGGGCGGAATGAGCAGTTCTTC. V is TRBV5-4 and J is TRBJ2-1; the match to TRBD1 covers 10 bases. Germline CDR1 reads SGHNT; CDR2 reads YYREEE (reference sequence). CDR3 length equals 15 residues. V lost 2 bases to trimming and J lost 7 bases; unmatched junction nucleotides: 6.

The genes are TRBV15 and TRBJ1-5, with 7 bases that match TRBD1. Germline CDR1 is LNHNV and CDR2 is YYDKDF (reference sequence). This CDR3 spans 15 amino acids. The J segment lost 5 bases and the V segment lost 0 bases, leaving 4 bases of the junction unmatched. The CDR3 DNA is TGTGCCACCAGCAGAGATCGGCAGGGGGATCAGCCCCAGCATTTT. As protein: CATSRDRQGDQPQHF.

In this sample, this clone turned up once. V gene TRBV5-1 combines with J gene TRBJ2-1; 12 nucleotides match TRBD2. This CDR3 region has 13 residues. CDR1 is SGHRS and CDR2 is YFSETQ in the germline V gene. V lost 5 bases and J lost 15; bases outside the gene matches: 9. CDR3 coding DNA: TGCGCCAGCAGTGGGACTAGCGGGCCCCAGTTGTTCTTC. This codes for CASSGTSGPQLFF.

This clone is a singleton in its sample. The V call is TRBV7-2, the J call TRBJ2-5, with TRBD2 matching 9 bases. The J segment lost 1 base and the V segment lost 5 bases, leaving 14 bases of the junction unmatched. Germline CDR1 is SGHTA and CDR2 is FQGNSA. The CDR3 has 18 residues. The CDR3 protein is CASSHSGTSLRIQETQYF. The CDR3 DNA reads as TGTGCCAGCAGCCACTCCGGGACTAGCTTAAGGATCCAAGAGACCCAGTACTTC.

V and J are TRBV7-2 and TRBJ1-3; TRBD1 matches at 8 bases. The CDR3 sequence is 15 residues long. J lost 2 bases, V lost 6 bases, and 6 bases had no gene match. The V gene's germline CDR1 is SGHTA and CDR2 FQGNSA. CDR3 protein: CASRTPGGTGNTIYF. The CDR3 DNA reads as TGTGCCAGCAGAACACCAGGGGGCACTGGAAACACCATATATTTT.

This rearrangement joins TRBV11-2 to TRBJ1-2; D is unresolved. Germline V gene data show CDR1 as SGHAT and CDR2 as FQNNGV. Trimming cost V 0 bases and J 4 bases, with 12 bases left between them. The CDR3 is made up of 15 amino acids. CDR3 amino acids: CASSLDPNGSYGYTF. For the CDR3, the DNA is TGTGCCAGCAGCTTAGATCCAAACGGTTCCTATGGCTACACCTTC.

The chain carries TRBV6-5 and TRBJ2-1; 9 bases line up with TRBD2. V was clipped by 10 bases and J by 6 bases; unmatched bases: 10. CDR3 length: 14 amino acids. The V gene's germline CDR1 is MNHEY and CDR2 SVGAGI. For the CDR3, the DNA is TGTGCCATCCAAGCAGGGACTAGCCTCAATGAGCAGTTCTTC. Its protein is CAIQAGTSLNEQFF.

The chain combines TRBV28 with TRBJ2-7; the D gene is possibly TRBD2 (5 bases). The germline CDR1 and CDR2 sequences are MDHEN and SYDVKM. Trimming took off 6 bases at V and 2 bases at J, with 14 bases between the two ends. There are 14 residues in the CDR3. Written as DNA, the CDR3 is TGTGCCAGCAGCTCCCCGGAGGAGGCCTACGAGCAGTACTTC. It specifies CASSSPEEAYEQYF.

This clone was observed once. The chain has TRBV3-1 (or the pseudogene TRBV3-2) and TRBJ2-3; TRBD2 matches at 9 bases. The CDR3 runs 14 residues. The germline V gene encodes CDR1 LGHDT and CDR2 YNNKEL (reference sequence). Losses at the gene ends were 6 bases for V and 7 bases for J; bases not matched to a gene: 8. The CDR3 bases are TGTGCCAGCAGTCGTGGGACTAGCACTAATACGCAGTATTTT. This codes for CASSRGTSTNTQYF.

This clone was observed a few times. The chain employs TRBV27 and TRBJ2-7; the D gene is possibly TRBD2 (5 bases). CDR3 length equals 13 residues. CDR1 MNHEY and CDR2 SMNVEV come from the germline V gene (reference sequence). Trimming took 3 bases from V and 2 from J, leaving 8 bases between them. CDR3 in amino acids: CASSFIGTYEQYF. DNA of the CDR3: TGTGCCAGCAGTTTTATCGGGACCTACGAGCAGTACTTC.

The table lists this clone with a count of one. V usage is TRBV5-1 and J usage is TRBJ1-1; TRBD1 is a possible D gene (6 bases). With 1 base removed from V and 1 base from J, the gap between germline ends came to 11 bases. The CDR3 totals 15 residues. CDR1 is SGHRS and CDR2 is YFSETQ in the germline V gene. The DNA of the CDR3 is TGCGCCAGCAGCTTGCGGCAGGGGCCGAACACTGAAGCTTTCTTT. Amino acid sequence: CASSLRQGPNTEAFF.

The chain combines TRBV20-1 with TRBJ2-7; TRBD1 matches 8 bases. The CDR3 is 14 amino acids. With V trimmed by 3 bases and J by 2 bases, 6 bases remained unmatched. From germline, CDR1 is DFQATT and CDR2 SNEGSKA (reference sequence). DNA for the CDR3: TGCAGTGCTAGTTCTGGACAGGGTCCCTACGAGCAGTACTTC. This gives the protein CSASSGQGPYEQYF.

The rearrangement links TRBV19 to TRBJ2-1; 9 bases are a match to TRBD2. Germline-derived CDR1 and CDR2 are LNHDA and SQIVND (reference sequence). Losses at the gene ends were 3 bases for V and 3 bases for J; bases not matched to a gene: 12. The CDR3 sequence is 18 residues long. Written as DNA, the CDR3 is TGTGCCAGTAGTATCCGCGGAGAGACTAGCGGATTCTACAATGAGCAGTTCTTC. Its protein is CASSIRGETSGFYNEQFF.

The rearrangement links TRBV5-1 to TRBJ2-5; TRBD2 agrees at 7 bases. With 3 bases clipped from V and 2 bases from J, the junction kept 4 bases outside the gene matches. Germline CDR1 reads SGHRS; CDR2 reads YFSETQ. The CDR3 spans 14 residues. CDR3 in DNA: TGCGCCAGCAGCTGGGGGGGGATTCAAGAGACCCAGTACTTC. Its protein is CASSWGGIQETQYF.

Written as DNA, the CDR3 is TGTGCCAGCAGTGAAGGGCTAGCGGCATACAATGAGCAGTTCTTC. Translated: CASSEGLAAYNEQFF. The gene calls are TRBV2 and TRBJ2-1; 7 bases line up with TRBD2. Per germline, CDR1 SNHLY and CDR2 FYNNEI. The CDR3 is made up of 15 amino acids. Trimming at V came to 1 base and at J to 4 bases, leaving 4 bases not matched to a gene.

The V and J genes are TRBV11-2 and TRBJ2-5; D perhaps matches TRBD2 (5 bases). There are 15 residues in the CDR3. Germline CDR1 is SGHAT and CDR2 is FQNNGV. The ends were cut back, 1 base at V and 2 bases at J, with 11 bases in the middle. CDR3 DNA sequence: TGTGCCAGCAGCTTAGGTGGAGCGGCACAAGAGACCCAGTACTTC. Translating it yields CASSLGGAAQETQYF.

This chain connects TRBV27 to TRBJ1-1; TRBD1 matches 9 bases. The junction had 4 bases not matched to a gene; V was cut back by 3 bases and J by 2 bases. CDR3 length equals 15 residues. Germline assignment: CDR1 MNHEY and CDR2 SMNVEV (reference sequence). DNA for the CDR3: TGTGCCAGCAGTTTTTTACAGGGGGCAAACACTGAAGCTTTCTTT. The encoded protein is CASSFLQGANTEAFF.

The chain links TRBV28 to TRBJ2-7, with a weak D call TRBD2 (5 bases). The CDR3 covers 14 residues. V lost 5 bases, J lost 3 bases, and 14 bases lay in between. Per germline, CDR1 MDHEN and CDR2 SYDVKM. The CDR3 DNA is TGTGCCAGCAGTGCGCCCGGGATGCTCTACGAGCAGTACTTC. It is translated as CASSAPGMLYEQYF. Full variable domain (missing parts from reference TRBV28 and TRBJ2-7): DVKVTQSSRYLVKRTGEKVFLECVQDMDHENMFWYRQDPGLGLRLIYFSYDVKMKEKGDIPEGYSVSREKKERFSLILESASTNQTSMYLCASSAPGMLYEQYFGPGTRLTVT.

The chain joins TRBV25-1 to TRBJ2-7; 9 nucleotides match TRBD1. The CDR3 contains 15 residues. Unmatched junction bases numbered 8, after V lost 1 base and J lost 7 bases. Germline V lookup: CDR1 MGHDK, CDR2 SYGVNS. The CDR3 DNA reads TGTGCCAGCAGTGAATCAGGGACAGGGATTCGGGAGCAGTACTTC. Amino acid sequence: CASSESGTGIREQYF.

In this sample, this clone turned up a few times. The chain employs TRBV19 and TRBJ1-5; D possibly corresponds to TRBD1 (6 bases). The germline V gene encodes CDR1 LNHDA and CDR2 SQIVND (reference sequence). V was clipped by 4 bases and J by 0 bases, with 10 bases between them. CDR3 length: 15 amino acids. Here the CDR3 reads CASSKTGNSNQPQHF. The CDR3 region has the DNA TGTGCCAGTAGTAAGACAGGAAATAGCAATCAGCCCCAGCATTTT.

This chain joins TRBV6-6 and TRBJ2-7; 14 positions agree with TRBD2. The CDR3 extends over 15 amino acids. V dropped 6 bases and J dropped 4; count of bases not matched to a gene: 5. Germline CDR1 is MNHNY and CDR2 is SVGAGI (reference sequence). DNA of the CDR3: TGTGCCAGCAGCCCCGGGACTAGCGGGGGTTACGAGCAGTACTTC. Protein product: CASSPGTSGGYEQYF.

The chain joins TRBV20-1 to TRBJ2-7; D may be TRBD2 (6 bases). V lost 3 bases, J lost 5 bases, and 14 bases lay in between. The CDR3 spans 13 residues. Germline CDR1 is DFQATT and CDR2 is SNEGSKA (reference sequence). For the CDR3, the DNA is TGCAGTGCTAGTAGGGGCGGGATCGACGAGCAGTACTTC. Its protein product is CSASRGGIDEQYF.

The chain has TRBV5-1 and TRBJ2-1, with D maybe TRBD1 (5 bases). The CDR3 covers 16 residues. From germline, CDR1 is SGHRS and CDR2 YFSETQ. Trimming removed 0 bases from V and 10 bases from J, with 20 bases in between. CDR3 DNA: TGCGCCAGCAGCTTGGGTATTGACAGTTCGGCCCGGGAGCAGTTCTTC. Protein product: CASSLGIDSSAREQFF.

The V gene is TRBV7-2, the J gene TRBJ1-5; TRBD1 might be the D (6 bases). Between the trimmed V and J ends, which lost 5 bases and 3 bases, there was a span of 14 bases. Germline-derived CDR1 and CDR2 are SGHTA and FQGNSA. The CDR3 loop spans 15 amino acids. CDR3 in amino acids: CASSPGTPINQPQHF. The CDR3 DNA reads TGTGCCAGCAGCCCGGGGACACCGATCAATCAGCCCCAGCATTTT.